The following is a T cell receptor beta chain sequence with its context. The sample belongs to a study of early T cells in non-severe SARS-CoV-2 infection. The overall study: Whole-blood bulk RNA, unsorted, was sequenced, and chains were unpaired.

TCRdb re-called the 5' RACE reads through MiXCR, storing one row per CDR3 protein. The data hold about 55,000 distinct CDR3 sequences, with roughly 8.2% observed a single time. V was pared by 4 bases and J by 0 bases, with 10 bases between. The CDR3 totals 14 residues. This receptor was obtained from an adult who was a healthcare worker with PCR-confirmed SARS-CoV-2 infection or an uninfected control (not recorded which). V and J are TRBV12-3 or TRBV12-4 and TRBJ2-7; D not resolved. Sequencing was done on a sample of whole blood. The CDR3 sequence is CASSSQVASYEQYF. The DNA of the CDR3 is TGTGCCAGCAGTTCGCAGGTTGCCTCCTACGAGCAGTACTTC.